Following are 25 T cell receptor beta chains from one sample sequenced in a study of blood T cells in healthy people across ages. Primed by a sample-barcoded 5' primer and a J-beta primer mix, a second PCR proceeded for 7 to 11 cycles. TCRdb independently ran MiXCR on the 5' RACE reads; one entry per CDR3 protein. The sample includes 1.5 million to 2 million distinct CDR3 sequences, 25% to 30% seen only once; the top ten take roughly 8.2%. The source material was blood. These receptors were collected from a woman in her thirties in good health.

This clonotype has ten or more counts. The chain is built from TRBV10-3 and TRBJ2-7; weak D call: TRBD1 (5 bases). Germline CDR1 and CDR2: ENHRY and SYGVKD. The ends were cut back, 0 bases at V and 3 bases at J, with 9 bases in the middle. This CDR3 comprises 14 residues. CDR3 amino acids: CAISESRQGYEQYF. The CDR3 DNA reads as TGTGCCATCAGTGAGTCGAGGCAGGGCTACGAGCAGTACTTC.

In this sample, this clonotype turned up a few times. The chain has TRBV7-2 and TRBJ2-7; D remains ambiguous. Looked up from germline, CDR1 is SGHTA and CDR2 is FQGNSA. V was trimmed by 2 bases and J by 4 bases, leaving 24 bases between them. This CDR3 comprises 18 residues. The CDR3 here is CASSLLPPSGVGPYEQYF. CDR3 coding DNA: TGTGCCAGCAGCTTACTGCCCCCTTCCGGCGTCGGGCCTTACGAGCAGTACTTC.

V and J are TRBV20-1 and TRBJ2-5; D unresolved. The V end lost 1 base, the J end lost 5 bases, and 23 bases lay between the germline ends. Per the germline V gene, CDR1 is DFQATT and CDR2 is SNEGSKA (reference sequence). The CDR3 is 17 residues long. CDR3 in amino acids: CSARALGFTGRGETQYF. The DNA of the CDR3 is TGCAGTGCTAGAGCCCTCGGATTCACCGGGCGTGGGGAGACCCAGTACTTC.

The CDR3 spells CSVAGLGVRTEAFF. The CDR3 DNA follows: TGCAGCGTTGCGGGGCTAGGGGTTCGTACTGAAGCTTTCTTT. The V and J genes are TRBV29-1 and TRBJ1-1; TRBD1 is a possible D gene (5 bases). V gave up 4 bases and J gave up 5 bases, with 17 bases separating them. Germline loops: CDR1 SQVTM, CDR2 ANQGSEA. The CDR3 is 14 amino acids.

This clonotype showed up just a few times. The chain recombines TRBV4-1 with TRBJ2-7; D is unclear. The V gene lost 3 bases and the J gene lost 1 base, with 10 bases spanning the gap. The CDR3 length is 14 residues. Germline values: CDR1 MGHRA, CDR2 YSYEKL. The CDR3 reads CASSHLPWSYEQYF. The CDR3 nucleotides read TGCGCCAGCAGCCATCTCCCTTGGTCCTACGAGCAGTACTTC.

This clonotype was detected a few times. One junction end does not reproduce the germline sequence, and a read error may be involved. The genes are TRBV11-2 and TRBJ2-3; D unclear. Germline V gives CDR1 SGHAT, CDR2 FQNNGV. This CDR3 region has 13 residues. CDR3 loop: CAGSRTTTDTQYF. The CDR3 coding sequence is TGTGCCGGCAGTCGAACTACCACAGATACGCAGTATTTT.

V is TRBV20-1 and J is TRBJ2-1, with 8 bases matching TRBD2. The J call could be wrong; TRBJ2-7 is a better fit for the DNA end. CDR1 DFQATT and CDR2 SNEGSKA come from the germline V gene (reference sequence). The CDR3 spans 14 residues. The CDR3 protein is CSANREGAYNEQYF. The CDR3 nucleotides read TGCAGTGCTAACCGGGAGGGTGCCTACAATGAGCAGTACTTC.

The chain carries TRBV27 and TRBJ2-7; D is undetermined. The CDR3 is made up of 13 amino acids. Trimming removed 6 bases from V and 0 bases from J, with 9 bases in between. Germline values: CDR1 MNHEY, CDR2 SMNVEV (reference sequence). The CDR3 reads CASREEDSYEQYF. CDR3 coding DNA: TGTGCCAGCAGAGAGGAAGACTCCTACGAGCAGTACTTC.

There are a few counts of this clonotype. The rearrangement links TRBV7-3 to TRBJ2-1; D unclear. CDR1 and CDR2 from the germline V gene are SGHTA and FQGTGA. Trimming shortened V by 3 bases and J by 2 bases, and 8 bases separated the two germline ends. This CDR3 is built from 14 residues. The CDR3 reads CASSLRTTYNEQFF. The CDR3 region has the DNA TGTGCCAGCAGCTTGAGGACCACCTACAATGAGCAGTTCTTC. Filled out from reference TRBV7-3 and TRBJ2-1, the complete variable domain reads GAGVSQTPSNKVTEKGKYVELRCDPISGHTALYWYRQSLGQGPEFLIYFQGTGAADDSGLPNDRFFAVRPEGSVSTLKIQRTERGDSAVYLCASSLRTTYNEQFFGPGTRLTVL.

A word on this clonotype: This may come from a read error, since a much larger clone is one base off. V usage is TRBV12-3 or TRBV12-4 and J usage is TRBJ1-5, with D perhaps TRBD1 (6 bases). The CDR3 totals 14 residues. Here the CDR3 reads CAGSRGQRDQPQHF. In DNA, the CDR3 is TGTGCCGGCAGTCGAGGACAGAGAGATCAGCCCCAGCATTTT.

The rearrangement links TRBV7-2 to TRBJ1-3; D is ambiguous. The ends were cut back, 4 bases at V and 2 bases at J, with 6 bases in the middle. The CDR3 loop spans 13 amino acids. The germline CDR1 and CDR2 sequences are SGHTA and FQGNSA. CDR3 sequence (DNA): TGTGCCAGCAGCTCGCAACCTGGAAACACCATATATTTT. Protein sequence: CASSSQPGNTIYF.

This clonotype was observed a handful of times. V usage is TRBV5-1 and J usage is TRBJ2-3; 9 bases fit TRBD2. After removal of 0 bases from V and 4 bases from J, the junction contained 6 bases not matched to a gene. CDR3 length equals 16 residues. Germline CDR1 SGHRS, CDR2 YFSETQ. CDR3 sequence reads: CASSLVLAGAADTQYF. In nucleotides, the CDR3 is TGCGCCAGCAGCTTGGTATTAGCGGGAGCTGCAGATACGCAGTATTTT. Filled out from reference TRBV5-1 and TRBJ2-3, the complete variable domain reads KAGVTQTPRYLIKTRGQQVTLSCSPISGHRSVSWYQQTPGQGLQFLFEYFSETQRNKGNFPGRFSGRQFSNSRSEMNVSTLELGDSALYLCASSLVLAGAADTQYFGPGTRLTVL.

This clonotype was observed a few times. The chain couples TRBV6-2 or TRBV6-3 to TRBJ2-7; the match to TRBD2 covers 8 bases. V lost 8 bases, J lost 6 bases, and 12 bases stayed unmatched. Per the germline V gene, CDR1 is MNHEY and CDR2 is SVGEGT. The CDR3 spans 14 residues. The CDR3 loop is CASLLSGSVREQYF. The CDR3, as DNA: TGTGCCAGCCTACTCAGCGGGAGTGTGCGCGAGCAGTACTTC.

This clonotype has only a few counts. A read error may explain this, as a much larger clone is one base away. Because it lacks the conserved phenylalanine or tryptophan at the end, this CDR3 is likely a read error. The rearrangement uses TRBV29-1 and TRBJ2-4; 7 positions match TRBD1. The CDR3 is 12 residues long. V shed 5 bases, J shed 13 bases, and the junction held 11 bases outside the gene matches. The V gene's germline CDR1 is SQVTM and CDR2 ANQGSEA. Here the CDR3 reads CSVSGTDVKQYC. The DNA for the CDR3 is TGCAGCGTTTCCGGGACAGACGTCAAGCAGTACTGC.

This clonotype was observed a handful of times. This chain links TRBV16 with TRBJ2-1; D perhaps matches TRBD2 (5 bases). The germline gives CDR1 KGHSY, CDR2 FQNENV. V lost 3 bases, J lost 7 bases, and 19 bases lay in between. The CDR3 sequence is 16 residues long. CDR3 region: CASSHSVLEVKNEQFF. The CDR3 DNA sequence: TGTGCCAGCAGCCATTCGGTACTAGAAGTAAAGAATGAGCAGTTCTTC.

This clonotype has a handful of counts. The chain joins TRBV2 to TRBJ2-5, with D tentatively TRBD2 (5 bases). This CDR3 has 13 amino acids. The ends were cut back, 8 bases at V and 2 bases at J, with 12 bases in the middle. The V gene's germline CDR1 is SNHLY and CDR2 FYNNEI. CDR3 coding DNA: TGTGCCAGCGGGGTGGACTTTCAAGAGACCCAGTACTTC. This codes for CASGVDFQETQYF. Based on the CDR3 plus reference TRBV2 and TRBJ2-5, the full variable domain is EPEVTQTPSHQVTQMGQEVILRCVPISNHLYFYWYRQILGQKVEFLVSFYNNEISEKSEIFDDQFSVERPDGSNFTLKIRSTKLEDSAMYFCASGVDFQETQYFGPGTRLLVL.

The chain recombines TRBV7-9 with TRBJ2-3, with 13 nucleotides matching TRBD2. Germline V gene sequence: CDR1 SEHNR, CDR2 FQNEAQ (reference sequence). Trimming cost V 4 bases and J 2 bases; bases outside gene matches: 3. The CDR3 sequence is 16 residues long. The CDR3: CASSSTSGRDTDTQYF. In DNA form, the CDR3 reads TGTGCCAGCAGCTCAACTAGCGGGAGGGACACAGATACGCAGTATTTT.

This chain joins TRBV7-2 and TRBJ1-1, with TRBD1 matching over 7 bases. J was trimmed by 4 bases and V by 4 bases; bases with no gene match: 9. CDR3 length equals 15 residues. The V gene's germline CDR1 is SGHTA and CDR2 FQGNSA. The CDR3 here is CASSSRQGRVTEAFF. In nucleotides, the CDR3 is TGTGCCAGCAGCTCAAGACAGGGTAGAGTCACTGAAGCTTTCTTT.

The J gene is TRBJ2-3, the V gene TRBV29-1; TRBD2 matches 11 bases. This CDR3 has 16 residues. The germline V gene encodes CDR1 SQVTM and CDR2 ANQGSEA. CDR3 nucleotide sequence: TGCAGTGGGGTCGGGACTAGCGGAACTAGCACAGATACGCAGTATTTT. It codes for CSGVGTSGTSTDTQYF.

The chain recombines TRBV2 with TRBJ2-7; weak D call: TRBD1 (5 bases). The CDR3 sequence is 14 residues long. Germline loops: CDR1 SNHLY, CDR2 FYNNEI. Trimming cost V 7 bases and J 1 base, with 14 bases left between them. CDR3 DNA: TGTGCCAGCACTGGACAACTTGGGTCCTACGAGCAGTACTTC. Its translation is CASTGQLGSYEQYF.

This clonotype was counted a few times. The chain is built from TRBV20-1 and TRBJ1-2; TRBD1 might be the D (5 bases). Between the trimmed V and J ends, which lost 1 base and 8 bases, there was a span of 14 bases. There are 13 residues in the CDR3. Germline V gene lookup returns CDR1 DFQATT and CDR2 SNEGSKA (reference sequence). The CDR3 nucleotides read TGCAGTGCTAGAGCGGAGGGGTCGGGCGGCTACACCTTC. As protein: CSARAEGSGGYTF.

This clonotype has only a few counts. CDR3 loop: CASSFEVGSGANVLTF. The CDR3 DNA sequence: TGTGCCAGCAGTTTCGAGGTAGGGTCCGGGGCCAACGTCCTGACTTTC. The chain combines TRBV12-3 or TRBV12-4 with TRBJ2-6; no definite D call. Trimming cost V 3 bases and J 4 bases, with 13 bases left between them. The CDR3 consists of 16 residues.

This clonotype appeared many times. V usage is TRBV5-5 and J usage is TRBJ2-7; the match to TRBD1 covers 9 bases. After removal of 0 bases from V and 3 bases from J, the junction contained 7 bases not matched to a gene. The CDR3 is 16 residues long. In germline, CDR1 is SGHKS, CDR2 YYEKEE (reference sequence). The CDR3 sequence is CASSLAAGQGIYEQYF. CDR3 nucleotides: TGTGCCAGCAGCTTGGCCGCAGGACAGGGGATCTACGAGCAGTACTTC.

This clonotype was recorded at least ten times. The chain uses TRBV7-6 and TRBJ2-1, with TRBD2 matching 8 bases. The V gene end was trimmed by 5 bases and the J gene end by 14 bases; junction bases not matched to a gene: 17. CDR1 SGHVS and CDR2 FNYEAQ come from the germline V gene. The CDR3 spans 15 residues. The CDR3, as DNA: TGTGCCAGCAGCCCTTCCGGGACTAGGAGTAGTGGAGAGTTCTTC. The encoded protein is CASSPSGTRSSGEFF.

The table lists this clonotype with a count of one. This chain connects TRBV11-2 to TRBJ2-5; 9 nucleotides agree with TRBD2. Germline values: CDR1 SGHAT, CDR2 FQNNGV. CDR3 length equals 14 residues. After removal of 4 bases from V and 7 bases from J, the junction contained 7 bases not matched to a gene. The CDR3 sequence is CASSSTSGEVTQYF. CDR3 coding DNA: TGTGCCAGCAGCTCGACTAGCGGTGAGGTGACCCAGTACTTC.